This record covers a single T cell receptor (beta chain). The antigen is not known. CDR1 and CDR2 from the germline V gene are SGHDT and YYEEEE. The CDR3 runs to 15 residues. The V and J ends lost 2 bases and 2 bases respectively, with 12 bases between them. This entry belongs to a study of OX40 agonist ivuxolimab in advanced cancers. If patients had autoimmune disease history or systemic immunosuppression, they were excluded. Study-wide results and limits: Both CD4+ and CD8+ T cell populations in blood had undergone clonal expansion by week 6 at 0.1 to 3.0 mg/kg. Averaged across samples, CD8+ T cells carried more expanded clones than CD4+ did. The authors also found low normalized T-cell clonal expansion in some nonresponders.

TCRdb's copy holds only in-frame clones and misses some; the assay was immunoSEQ multiplex PCR. The sample carries 13,000 to 15,000 clones, more than 75% recorded once. The material sequenced was CD4+ or CD8+ T cells sorted from blood, taken in a trial of the OX40 agonist ivuxolimab. The TCR comes from an adult with an advanced solid tumor such as melanoma, head and neck, liver or kidney cancer. The J gene is TRBJ2-3, the V gene TRBV5-6; D uncertain. CDR3 region: CASSFGRTYTDTQYF. CDR3 nucleotide sequence: TGTGCCAGCAGCTTTGGTAGGACCTACACAGATACGCAGTATTTT.